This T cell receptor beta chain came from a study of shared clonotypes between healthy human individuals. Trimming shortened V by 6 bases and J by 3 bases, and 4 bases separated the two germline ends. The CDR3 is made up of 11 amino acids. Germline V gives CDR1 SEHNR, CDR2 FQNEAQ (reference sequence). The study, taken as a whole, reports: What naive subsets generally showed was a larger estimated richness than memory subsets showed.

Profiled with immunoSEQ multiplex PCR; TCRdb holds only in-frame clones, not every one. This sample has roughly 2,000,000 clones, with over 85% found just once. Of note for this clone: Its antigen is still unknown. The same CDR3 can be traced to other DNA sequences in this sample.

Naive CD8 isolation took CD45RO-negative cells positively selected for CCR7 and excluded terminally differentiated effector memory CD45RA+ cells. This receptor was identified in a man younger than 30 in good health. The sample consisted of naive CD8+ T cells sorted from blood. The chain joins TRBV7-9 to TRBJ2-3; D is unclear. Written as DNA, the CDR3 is TGTGCCAGCAGGAGGACAGATACGCAGTATTTT. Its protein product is CASRRTDTQYF.